Below, 6 T cell receptor beta chains from the same sample are listed, as sequenced in a study of CD8 T cells in Susac syndrome. RNA was extracted with the RNeasy kit, and a quantity of roughly 0.45 to 1 ug was reverse transcribed using random hexamers. TCRdb reprocessed the immunoSEQ multiplex PCR reads with MiXCR, giving one entry per CDR3 protein. The sample has about 180,000 distinct CDR3 sequences, roughly 94% seen once. Sequenced: CD4+ T cells from PBMCs. Every receptor here comes from a human donor with Susac syndrome.

V and J are TRBV30 and TRBJ1-1; 10 nucleotides match TRBD1. The germline gives CDR1 GTSNPN, CDR2 SVGIG (reference sequence). CDR3 length: 14 residues. The V gene end was trimmed by 4 bases and the J gene end by 2 bases; junction bases not matched to a gene: 4. Written as DNA, the CDR3 is TGTGCCTGGAACCGGGACAGGGGAAACACTGAAGCTTTCTTT. Its translation is CAWNRDRGNTEAFF.

The chain recombines TRBV13 with TRBJ1-6, with 7 positions matching TRBD1. Trimming removed 3 bases from V and 7 bases from J; junction bases left unmatched: 6. Germline V CDR1 and CDR2: PRHDT, FYEKMQ (reference sequence). This CDR3 is built from 15 residues. In nucleotides, the CDR3 is TGTGCCAGCAGCTTCGGGCAGGGGGGAAATTCACCCCTCCACTTT. This gives the protein CASSFGQGGNSPLHF.

The chain employs TRBV11-1 and TRBJ2-6; D is ambiguous. V gave up 1 base and J gave up 0 bases, with 7 bases separating them. In germline, CDR1 is SGHAT, CDR2 FQDESV (reference sequence). The CDR3 covers 16 residues. CDR3 DNA: TGTGCCAGCAGCTTAGTAAAGGCCTCTGGGGCCAACGTCCTGACTTTC. Protein sequence: CASSLVKASGANVLTF.

The chain couples TRBV7-9 to TRBJ1-2, with 9 bases identical to TRBD1. The CDR3 is 15 residues long. The V gene end was trimmed by 3 bases and the J gene end by 6 bases; junction bases not matched to a gene: 8. CDR1 SEHNR and CDR2 FQNEAQ come from the germline V gene (reference sequence). DNA for the CDR3: TGTGCCAGCAGCTTGGACCCCCGGACAGGGGATGGCTACACCTTC. Translated: CASSLDPRTGDGYTF.

V and J are TRBV3-1 and TRBJ1-2; D is uncertain. This CDR3 spans 13 amino acids. Trimming pared 4 bases from V and 0 bases from J, leaving 6 bases between. The germline V gene encodes CDR1 LGHDT and CDR2 YNNKEL (reference sequence). DNA for the CDR3: TGTGCCAGCAGCCGCGGGACTAACTATGGCTACACCTTC. Translating gives CASSRGTNYGYTF.

The chain recombines TRBV30 with TRBJ2-5, with 8 nucleotides matching TRBD1. V was clipped by 0 bases and J by 4 bases; unmatched bases: 7. CDR3 length: 15 residues. The V gene's germline CDR1 is GTSNPN and CDR2 SVGIG (reference sequence). CDR3 bases: TGTGCCTGGAGTGTACGGACAGGGATCGGAGAGACCCAGTACTTC. It is translated as CAWSVRTGIGETQYF.